This T cell receptor beta chain emerged from a study of shared clonotypes between healthy human individuals. Naive CD8 populations comprised CD45RO-negative cells positively selected for CCR7, excluding terminally differentiated effector memory CD45RA+ cells. Germline V gene data show CDR1 as SGHTS and CDR2 as YDEGEE. The length of the CDR3 is 16 residues. V dropped 0 bases and J dropped 0 bases, with 12 bases sitting between them. The repertoire was sequenced with immunoSEQ multiplex PCR; TCRdb's copy has only in-frame clones and lacks some. The data show some 1,900,000 clones, over 85% seen once. The source is a man between 18 and 29 years old in good health. Input material: naive CD8+ T cells sorted from blood. The rearrangement links TRBV5-8 to TRBJ1-1; TRBD1 might be the D (5 bases). The CDR3 DNA follows: TGTGCCAGCAGCTTGGCCGAGGGGCCTTTGAACACTGAAGCTTTCTTT. Protein product: CASSLAEGPLNTEAFF.